Listed below are T cell receptor beta chains from one sample, sequenced in a study of vaccination and CD4 T cells after COVID-19. One entry per CDR3 protein, called by TCRdb with MiXCR from the PCR reads. The data hold fewer than 18,000 distinct CDR3 sequences, with under 70% observed a single time. Their target antigens are unknown. Sequenced sample: CD4+ T cells from blood, cultured in vitro. The receptors derive from a human donor who had recovered from COVID-19. The CDR3 runs from the conserved cysteine through the conserved F or W. A D gene is named only where the DNA matches it firmly. The size entry is marked missing in some rows and otherwise reads once, few, many or a size class.

V	J	D	size	CDR3	DNA
TRBV6-4	TRBJ1-5	NA	NA	CASSVGQGPQPQHF	TGTGCCAGCAGTGTTGGTCAGGGGCCTCAGCCCCAGCATTTT
TRBV2	TRBJ2-5	TRBD2	NA	CASSARTSGGARDQYF	TGTGCCAGCAGTGCCAGGACTAGCGGGGGGGCGAGGGACCAGTACTTC
TRBV4-1	TRBJ1-2	TRBD1	NA	CASSQFRFWDRENYGYTF	TGCGCCAGCAGCCAATTCCGATTCTGGGACAGGGAAAACTATGGCTACACCTTC
TRBV2	TRBJ2-7	TRBD1	NA	CASFRTGLSYEQYF	TGTGCCAGCTTTAGGACAGGTCTCTCCTACGAGCAGTACTTC
TRBV7-8	TRBJ1-1	TRBD1	medium-sized	CASSFLQGGTVEAFF	TGTGCCAGCAGCTTCCTTCAGGGGGGGACGGTTGAAGCTTTCTTT
TRBV20-1	TRBJ1-3	TRBD1	NA	CSANTGTASGNTIYF	TGCAGTGCTAATACCGGGACAGCATCAGGAAACACCATATATTTT
TRBV6-1	TRBJ1-2	NA	NA	CASSDSIGYTF	TGTGCCAGCAGTGACAGTATCGGCTACACCTTC
TRBV5-1	TRBJ1-4	TRBD1	NA	CASSWAGQGATNEKLFF	TGCGCCAGCAGCTGGGCGGGACAGGGAGCAACTAATGAAAAACTGTTTTTT
TRBV18	TRBJ2-7	NA	NA	CASSPPEGYEQYF	TGTGCCAGCTCACCGCCAGAGGGCTACGAGCAGTACTTC
TRBV14	TRBJ1-2	TRBD1	NA	CASSRDRESFGYTF	TGTGCCAGCAGCCGGGACAGGGAGTCTTTTGGCTACACCTTC
TRBV20-1	TRBJ1-3	NA	NA	CSARQQVSGNTIYF	TGCAGTGCTAGACAACAGGTCTCTGGAAACACCATATATTTT
TRBV20-1	TRBJ1-5	NA	few	CSATNSDSLNQPQHF	TGCAGTGCTACAAACTCCGACAGTCTCAATCAGCCCCAGCATTTT
TRBV6-1	TRBJ1-5	TRBD1	few	CASSAPDRGNQPQHF	TGTGCCAGCAGTGCCCCAGACAGGGGGAATCAGCCCCAGCATTTT
TRBV19	TRBJ2-7	TRBD1	NA	CASSIVLTGGSYEQYF	TGTGCCAGTAGTATAGTGCTGACAGGGGGATCCTACGAGCAGTACTTC
TRBV11-3	TRBJ1-5	NA	NA	CASSLDRSRSALKNQPQHF	TGTGCCAGCAGCTTAGATCGGAGTCGTTCTGCGCTAAAGAATCAGCCCCAGCATTTT
TRBV2	TRBJ1-5	TRBD1	NA	CASSGQGSGNQPQHF	TGTGCCAGCAGTGGACAGGGGTCGGGCAATCAGCCCCAGCATTTT
TRBV7-7	TRBJ2-7	TRBD1	few	CASSQAGTAYEQYF	TGTGCCAGCAGCCAAGCCGGGACAGCCTACGAGCAGTACTTC
TRBV28	TRBJ2-7	TRBD2	NA	CASSQTSGNSYEQYF	TGTGCCAGCAGTCAAACTAGCGGGAACTCCTACGAGCAGTACTTC
TRBV20-1	TRBJ2-1	TRBD1	NA	CSATPNRGLPYNEQFF	TGCAGTGCAACTCCTAACAGGGGGCTCCCCTACAATGAGCAGTTCTTC
TRBV19	TRBJ1-4	NA	NA	CASGRQNEKLFF	TGTGCCAGTGGACGACAAAATGAAAAACTGTTTTTT
TRBV12-3/TRBV12-4	TRBJ1-6	TRBD1	few	CASNGQGYSPLHF	TGTGCCAGCAACGGACAGGGATATTCACCCCTCCACTTT
TRBV7-9	TRBJ1-2	NA	NA	CASEFSLGSYGYTF	TGTGCCAGCGAATTCTCCCTTGGGAGCTATGGCTACACCTTC
TRBV20-1	TRBJ2-3	TRBD1	NA	CSATPDRATDTQYF	TGCAGTGCTACACCGGACAGGGCTACAGATACGCAGTATTTT
TRBV6-5	TRBJ1-6	TRBD1	NA	CASSYSGIRGYNSPLHF	TGTGCCAGCAGTTACTCGGGGATCAGGGGGTATAATTCACCCCTCCACTTT
TRBV7-9	TRBJ2-7	NA	NA	CASSLITQGGHEQYF	TGTGCCAGCAGCTTAATAACACAGGGAGGGCACGAGCAGTACTTC
TRBV15	TRBJ1-2	TRBD1	medium-sized	CATSNRGTGLYGYTF	TGTGCCACCAGCAATCGCGGGACAGGGCTCTATGGCTACACCTTC
TRBV20-1	TRBJ1-1	NA	few	CSARDLSSKAANTEAFF	TGCAGTGCTAGAGATCTTTCAAGCAAGGCAGCGAACACTGAAGCTTTCTTT
TRBV24-1	TRBJ2-7	TRBD2	NA	CATPGASGGYTYEQYF	TGTGCCACCCCCGGGGCTAGCGGGGGGTACACCTACGAGCAGTACTTC
TRBV12-3/TRBV12-4	TRBJ1-5	NA	NA	CASSLWTGKNQPQHF	TGTGCCAGCAGTCTTTGGACGGGAAAAAATCAGCCCCAGCATTTT
TRBV28	TRBJ2-1	NA	NA	CASSLWASHEQFF	TGTGCCAGCAGTTTATGGGCTAGTCATGAGCAGTTCTTC
TRBV7-2	TRBJ2-7	NA	NA	CASSLSSYEQYF	TGTGCCAGCAGCTTATCTAGCTACGAGCAGTACTTC
TRBV15	TRBJ2-5	NA	NA	CATSRDTGHPYF	TGTGCCACCAGCAGAGATACGGGACACCCGTACTTC
TRBV7-2	TRBJ2-1	TRBD2	NA	CASSLRRGRAGRYNEQFF	TGTGCCAGCAGCTTAAGGCGGGGACGAGCGGGGCGCTACAATGAGCAGTTCTTC
TRBV12-3/TRBV12-4	TRBJ2-1	NA	NA	CASNHFGPGEQFF	TGTGCCAGCAACCATTTCGGACCCGGTGAGCAGTTCTTC
TRBV20-1	TRBJ2-3	TRBD2	few	CSARVLSGRSTDTQYF	TGCAGTGCTAGGGTCCTTAGCGGGAGAAGCACAGATACGCAGTATTTT
TRBV19	TRBJ1-2	NA	medium-sized	CATRGMGVGNGYTF	TGTGCCACCCGTGGTATGGGGGTTGGAAATGGCTACACCTTC
TRBV5-1	TRBJ2-5	NA	NA	CASSPSGIQETQYF	TGCGCCAGCAGCCCATCAGGTATACAAGAGACCCAGTACTTC
TRBV6-2/TRBV6-3	TRBJ2-4	NA	NA	CASSYSGSAKNIQYF	TGTGCCAGCAGTTACTCCGGGTCGGCCAAAAACATTCAGTACTTC
TRBV20-1	TRBJ1-6	NA	medium-sized	CSARDRELRTSPLHF	TGCAGTGCTAGAGACAGGGAGTTACGAACTTCACCCCTCCACTTT
TRBV20-1	TRBJ1-6	NA	medium-sized	CSARGGSSYNSPLHF	TGCAGTGCTAGGGGCGGGAGCTCCTATAATTCACCCCTCCACTTT
TRBV20-1	TRBJ2-5	TRBD2	once	CSARVGRATETQYF	TGCAGTGCTAGAGTTGGGAGGGCGACGGAGACCCAGTACTTC
TRBV20-1	TRBJ1-5	NA	NA	CSARPDSLNHNGQPQHF	TGCAGTGCTAGACCGGACAGCCTTAATCATAATGGGCAGCCCCAGCATTTT
TRBV29-1	TRBJ1-1	NA	NA	CSVQEGAYRINTEAFF	TGCAGCGTTCAAGAAGGGGCTTACCGAATCAACACTGAAGCTTTCTTT
TRBV20-1	TRBJ1-5	NA	NA	CSARAEGNQPQHF	TGCAGTGCTAGGGCAGAAGGCAATCAGCCCCAGCATTTT